This T cell receptor (beta chain) was sequenced during a study of early T cells in non-severe SARS-CoV-2 infection. The overall study: The chains were unpaired, and the sequenced material was bulk RNA from unsorted whole blood.

Study observations and caveats: VDJdb matches were skewed toward anti-spike CD8 T cell responses.

TCRdb fed the 5' RACE reads into MiXCR, producing one record per CDR3 protein. The data contain just over 65,000 distinct CDR3 sequences, about 13% of them singletons. This CDR3 comprises 14 residues. The V segment lost 5 bases and the J segment 10 bases; nucleotides outside the gene matches: 9. CDR1 and CDR2 (germline): SGHAT, FQDESV (reference sequence). This clonotype appeared a few times. Antigen specificity is unknown. The TCR comes from an adult who was a healthcare worker with PCR-confirmed SARS-CoV-2 infection or an uninfected control (not recorded which). The chain combines TRBV11-1 with TRBJ2-5, with TRBD1 identical over 11 bases. Sequences were obtained from whole blood. The CDR3 spells CASSRGQGGRDQYF. The CDR3 DNA reads TGTGCCAGCAGCCGGGGACAGGGGGGAAGAGACCAGTACTTC.